What follows are 8 T cell receptor beta chains derived from one specimen sequenced in a study of blood T cell repertoires in COVID-19. Some clones are missing from TCRdb's copy, which holds only in-frame ones; the method was immunoSEQ multiplex PCR. The sample holds about 99,000 clones, 70% to 90% seen once. What was sequenced was peripheral blood. These receptors were taken from a man aged 50 to 60 with COVID-19, enrolled during active disease.

The V call is TRBV30, the J call TRBJ1-5; 8 nucleotides align to TRBD1. Looked up from germline, CDR1 is GTSNPN and CDR2 is SVGIG (reference sequence). V dropped 0 bases and J dropped 0; count of bases not matched to a gene: 10. There are 18 residues in the CDR3. CDR3 coding DNA: TGTGCCTGGAGTGTACGCGGACAGGGAATCTCTAGCAATCAGCCCCAGCATTTT. As protein: CAWSVRGQGISSNQPQHF.

This clone was seen only once. The J gene is TRBJ2-1, the V gene TRBV14; D is uncertain. The V end lost 1 base, the J end lost 7 bases, and 8 bases lay between the germline ends. The CDR3 length is 13 residues. Germline V gene sequence: CDR1 SGHDN, CDR2 FVKESK. The CDR3 protein is CASSQGTSNEQFF. CDR3 DNA sequence: TGTGCCAGCAGCCAAGGCACAAGTAATGAGCAGTTCTTC.

This CDR3 is CASRQGIEQFF. The CDR3 region has the DNA TGTGCCAGCAGGCAGGGGATTGAGCAGTTCTTC. V gene TRBV5-6 combines with J gene TRBJ2-1; the D gene is possibly TRBD1 (6 bases). This CDR3 has 11 amino acids. In germline, CDR1 is SGHDT, CDR2 YYEEEE. The V end lost 5 bases, the J end lost 9 bases, and 9 bases lay between the germline ends.

CDR3 in DNA: TGTGCCAGCAGCCCTCTGCTGGAGAGCAATCAGCCCCAGCATTTT. This encodes CASSPLLESNQPQHF. The chain uses TRBV14 and TRBJ1-5, with D uncertain. The CDR3 is 15 amino acids. The V gene's germline CDR1 is SGHDN and CDR2 FVKESK. V was cut by 4 bases and J by 1 base, with 11 bases left in between.

The chain uses TRBV6-5 and TRBJ1-4; no firm D call. The V gene's germline CDR1 is MNHEY and CDR2 SVGAGI. V was pared by 7 bases and J by 8 bases, with 11 bases between. CDR3 length: 12 residues. The CDR3 nucleotides read TGTGCCAGCAAGAGAGGGCGGGAAAAACTGTTTTTT. Its translation is CASKRGREKLFF.

This clone was counted between two and nine times. The chain couples TRBV6-5 to TRBJ1-2; D possibly corresponds to TRBD1 (6 bases). This CDR3 region has 14 residues. CDR1 is MNHEY, CDR2 SVGAGI, per germline. The V and J ends lost 7 bases and 8 bases respectively, with 20 bases between them. The CDR3 sequence: CASTLTRTQGGYTF. CDR3 sequence (DNA): TGTGCCAGCACCCTAACCCGAACCCAGGGGGGCTACACCTTC.

With respect to this clone: At one end the junction does not follow the germline gene, possibly because of a read error. V usage is TRBV7-7 and J usage is TRBJ1-5; D perhaps matches TRBD1 (6 bases). The CDR3 runs 13 residues. The germline CDR1 and CDR2 sequences are SSHAT and FNYEAQ (reference sequence). The CDR3 DNA follows: TGTGCTAGCAGCCAGGACAGAAATCAGCCCCAGCATTTT. Its protein is CASSQDRNQPQHF.

This chain uses TRBV30 with TRBJ1-1; D gene ambiguous. CDR1 and CDR2 from the germline V gene are GTSNPN and SVGIG (reference sequence). V lost 3 bases and J lost 1, with 6 bases in between. The CDR3 sequence is 12 residues long. CDR3 coding DNA: TGTGCCTGGAGCGGCGGGAACACTGAAGCTTTCTTT. Its translation is CAWSGGNTEAFF.